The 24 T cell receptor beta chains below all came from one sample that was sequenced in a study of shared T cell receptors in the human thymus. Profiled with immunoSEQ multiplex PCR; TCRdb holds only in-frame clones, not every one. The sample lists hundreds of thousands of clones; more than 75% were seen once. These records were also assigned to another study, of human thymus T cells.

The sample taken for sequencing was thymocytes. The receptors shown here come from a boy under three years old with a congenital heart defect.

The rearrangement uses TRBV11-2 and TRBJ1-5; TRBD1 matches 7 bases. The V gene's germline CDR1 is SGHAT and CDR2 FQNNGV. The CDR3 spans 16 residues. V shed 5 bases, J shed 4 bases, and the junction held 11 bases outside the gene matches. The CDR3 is CASSPPTGKGNQPQHF. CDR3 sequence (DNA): TGTGCCAGCAGCCCACCGACAGGGAAGGGGAATCAGCCCCAGCATTTT.

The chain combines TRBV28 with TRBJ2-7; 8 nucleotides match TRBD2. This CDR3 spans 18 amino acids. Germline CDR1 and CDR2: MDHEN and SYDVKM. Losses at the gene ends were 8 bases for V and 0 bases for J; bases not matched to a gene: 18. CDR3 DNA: TGTGCCAGCCGCCCGACTGGGCGGGGGGACCCCAGCTCCTACGAGCAGTACTTC. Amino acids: CASRPTGRGDPSSYEQYF. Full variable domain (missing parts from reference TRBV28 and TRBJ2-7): DVKVTQSSRYLVKRTGEKVFLECVQDMDHENMFWYRQDPGLGLRLIYFSYDVKMKEKGDIPEGYSVSREKKERFSLILESASTNQTSMYLCASRPTGRGDPSSYEQYFGPGTRLTVT.

As DNA, the CDR3 is TGTGCCAGCAGCGCAATAGCGGGAGGGGCAGATACGCAGTATTTT. It is translated as CASSAIAGGADTQYF. V is TRBV6-4 and J is TRBJ2-3, with TRBD2 matching 11 bases. The CDR3 extends over 15 amino acids. The V segment lost 6 bases and the J segment 4 bases; nucleotides outside the gene matches: 6. Germline V gene data show CDR1 as MRHNA and CDR2 as SNTAGT.

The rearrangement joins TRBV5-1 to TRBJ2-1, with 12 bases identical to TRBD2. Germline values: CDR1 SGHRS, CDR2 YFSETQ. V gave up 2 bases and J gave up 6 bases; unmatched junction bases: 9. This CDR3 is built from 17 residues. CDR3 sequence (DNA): TGCGCCAGCAGCTTTGTCTTCGGGACTAGCGGGTGCAATGAGCAGTTCTTC. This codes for CASSFVFGTSGCNEQFF. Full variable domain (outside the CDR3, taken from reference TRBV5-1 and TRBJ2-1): KAGVTQTPRYLIKTRGQQVTLSCSPISGHRSVSWYQQTPGQGLQFLFEYFSETQRNKGNFPGRFSGRQFSNSRSEMNVSTLELGDSALYLCASSFVFGTSGCNEQFFGPGTRLTVL.

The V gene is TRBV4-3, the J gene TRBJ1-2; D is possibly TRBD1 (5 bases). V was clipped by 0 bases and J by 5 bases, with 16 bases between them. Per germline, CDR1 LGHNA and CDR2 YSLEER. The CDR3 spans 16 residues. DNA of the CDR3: TGCGCCAGCAGCCAAGATTCTTTTGGGGCAGAGTATGGCTACACCTTC. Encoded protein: CASSQDSFGAEYGYTF.

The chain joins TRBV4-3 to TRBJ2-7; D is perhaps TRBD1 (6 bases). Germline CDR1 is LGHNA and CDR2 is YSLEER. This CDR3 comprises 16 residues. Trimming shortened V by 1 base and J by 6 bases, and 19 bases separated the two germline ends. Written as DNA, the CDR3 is TGCGCCAGCAGCCAAGCCCCGGGACATCCCTCTTGCGAGCAGTACTTC. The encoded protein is CASSQAPGHPSCEQYF.

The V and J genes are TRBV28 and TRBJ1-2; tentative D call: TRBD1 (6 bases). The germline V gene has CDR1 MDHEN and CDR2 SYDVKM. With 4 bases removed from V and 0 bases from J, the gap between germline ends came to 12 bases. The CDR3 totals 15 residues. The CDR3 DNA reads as TGTGCCAGCAGTTCCCTGGACAGAGCTAACTATGGCTACACCTTC. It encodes CASSSLDRANYGYTF.

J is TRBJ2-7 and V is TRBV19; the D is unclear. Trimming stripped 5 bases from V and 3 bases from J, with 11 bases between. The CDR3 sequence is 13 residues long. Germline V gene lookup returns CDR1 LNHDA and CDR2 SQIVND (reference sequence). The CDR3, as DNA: TGTGCCAGTAGTTACCCCAACAGCTACGAGCAGTACTTC. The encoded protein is CASSYPNSYEQYF.

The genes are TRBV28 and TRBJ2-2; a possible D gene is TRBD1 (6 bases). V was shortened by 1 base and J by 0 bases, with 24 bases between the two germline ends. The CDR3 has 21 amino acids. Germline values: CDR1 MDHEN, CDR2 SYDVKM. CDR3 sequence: CASSLLASNLTTGTNTGELFF. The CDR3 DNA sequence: TGTGCCAGCAGTTTATTAGCGTCGAACCTTACAACAGGGACGAACACCGGGGAGCTGTTTTTT.

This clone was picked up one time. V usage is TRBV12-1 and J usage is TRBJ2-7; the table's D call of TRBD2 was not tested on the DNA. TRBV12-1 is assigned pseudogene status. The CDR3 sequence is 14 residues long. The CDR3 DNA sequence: TGTGCCAGCAGCTTCTGGACTCGGGCCGGCGAGCAGTACTTC. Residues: CASSFWTRAGEQYF.

CDR3 residues: CASRQPGQTYEQYF. For the CDR3, the DNA is TGTGCCAGCAGGCAACCGGGACAGACCTACGAGCAGTACTTC. The genes are TRBV28 and TRBJ2-7, with TRBD1 matching over 7 bases. This CDR3 is built from 14 residues. CDR1 and CDR2 (germline): MDHEN, SYDVKM. With V trimmed by 6 bases and J by 2 bases, 7 bases remained unmatched.

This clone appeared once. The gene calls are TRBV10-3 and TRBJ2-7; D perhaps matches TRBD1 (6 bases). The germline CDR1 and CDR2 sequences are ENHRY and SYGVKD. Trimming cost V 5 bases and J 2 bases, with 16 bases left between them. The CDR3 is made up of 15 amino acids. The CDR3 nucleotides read TGTGCCATCAGTCCCAACGACAGGTCGACCTACGAGCAGTACTTC. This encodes CAISPNDRSTYEQYF.

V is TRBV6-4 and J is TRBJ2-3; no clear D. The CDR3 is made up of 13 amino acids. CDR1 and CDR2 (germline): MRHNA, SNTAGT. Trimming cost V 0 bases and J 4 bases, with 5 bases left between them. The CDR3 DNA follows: TGTGCCAGCAGTGACTCGATAGCAGATACGCAGTATTTT. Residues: CASSDSIADTQYF.

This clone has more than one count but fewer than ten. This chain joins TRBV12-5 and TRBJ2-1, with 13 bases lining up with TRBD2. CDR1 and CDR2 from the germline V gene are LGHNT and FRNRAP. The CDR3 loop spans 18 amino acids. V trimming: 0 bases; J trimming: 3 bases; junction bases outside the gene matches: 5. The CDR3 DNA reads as TGTGCTAGTGGTTTGGTACGAGGGACTAGCGGGATCTACAATGAGCAGTTCTTC. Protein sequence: CASGLVRGTSGIYNEQFF.

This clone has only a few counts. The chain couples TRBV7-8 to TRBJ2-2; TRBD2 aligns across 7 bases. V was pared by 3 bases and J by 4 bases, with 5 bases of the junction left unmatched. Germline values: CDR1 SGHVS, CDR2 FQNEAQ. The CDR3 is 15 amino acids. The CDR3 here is CASSLGGSRTGELFF. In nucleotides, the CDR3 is TGTGCCAGCAGCTTGGGAGGGAGTCGCACCGGGGAGCTGTTTTTT.

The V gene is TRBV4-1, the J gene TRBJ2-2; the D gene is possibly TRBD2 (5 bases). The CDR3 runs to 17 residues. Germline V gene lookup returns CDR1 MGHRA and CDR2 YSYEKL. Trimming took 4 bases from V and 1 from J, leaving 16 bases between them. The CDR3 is CASSPVVVAQNTGELFF. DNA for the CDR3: TGCGCCAGCAGCCCAGTAGTGGTAGCGCAGAACACCGGGGAGCTGTTTTTT.

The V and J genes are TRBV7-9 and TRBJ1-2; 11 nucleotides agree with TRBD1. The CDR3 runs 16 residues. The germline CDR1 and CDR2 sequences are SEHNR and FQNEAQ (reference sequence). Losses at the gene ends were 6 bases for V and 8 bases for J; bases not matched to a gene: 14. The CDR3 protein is CASRCTPGQGVGGYTF. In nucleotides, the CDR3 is TGTGCCAGCAGATGTACTCCGGGACAGGGGGTAGGCGGCTACACCTTC.

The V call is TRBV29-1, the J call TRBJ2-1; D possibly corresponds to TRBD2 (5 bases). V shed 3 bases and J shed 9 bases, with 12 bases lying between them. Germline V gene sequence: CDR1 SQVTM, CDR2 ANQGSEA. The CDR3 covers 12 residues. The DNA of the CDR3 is TGCAGCGTTGACTTCGGGGTAGGTGAGCAGTTCTTC. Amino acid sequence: CSVDFGVGEQFF.

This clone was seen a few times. CDR3 sequence (DNA): TGTGCCAGTAGTATAGGCGCCGACAATGAGCAGTTCTTC. Translation gives CASSIGADNEQFF. This chain joins TRBV19 and TRBJ2-1, with D unclear. Deletions cut 1 base from V and 5 bases from J, with 6 bases between. Germline CDR1 LNHDA, CDR2 SQIVND (reference sequence). CDR3 length: 13 residues.

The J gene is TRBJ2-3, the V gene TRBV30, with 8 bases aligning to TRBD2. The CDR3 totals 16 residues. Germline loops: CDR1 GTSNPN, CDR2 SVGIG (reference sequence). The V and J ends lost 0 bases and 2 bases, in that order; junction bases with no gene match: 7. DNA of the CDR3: TGTGCCTGGAGTGTCCCAGCGGGAGCCCTCACAGATACGCAGTATTTT. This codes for CAWSVPAGALTDTQYF.

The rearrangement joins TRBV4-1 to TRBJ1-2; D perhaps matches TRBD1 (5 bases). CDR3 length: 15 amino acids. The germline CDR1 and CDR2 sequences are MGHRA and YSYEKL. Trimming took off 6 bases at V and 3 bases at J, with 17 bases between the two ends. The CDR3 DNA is TGCGCCAGCAGGAGACACCACTCAGGGTACTATGGCTACACCTTC. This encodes CASRRHHSGYYGYTF.

DNA of the CDR3: TGCAGCGTTGAATCCTGGGGCGCCAAGCCAGAGACCCAGTACTTC. Its protein product is CSVESWGAKPETQYF. This sequence joins TRBV29-1 and TRBJ2-7; a possible D gene is TRBD1 (5 bases). The J call may be faulty, since TRBJ2-5 better matches the DNA end. Germline assignment: CDR1 SQVTM and CDR2 ANQGSEA. This CDR3 comprises 15 residues.

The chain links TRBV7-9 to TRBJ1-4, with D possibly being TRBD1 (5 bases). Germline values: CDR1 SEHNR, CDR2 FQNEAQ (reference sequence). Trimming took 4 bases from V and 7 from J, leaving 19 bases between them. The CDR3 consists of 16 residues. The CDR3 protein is CASSSLNDQGREKLFF. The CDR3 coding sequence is TGTGCCAGCAGCTCCTTGAACGACCAGGGCCGTGAAAAACTGTTTTTT. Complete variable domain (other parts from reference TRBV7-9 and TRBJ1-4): DTGVSQNPRHKITKRGQNVTFRCDPISEHNRLYWYRQTLGQGPEFLTYFQNEAQLEKSRLLSDRFSAERPKGSFSTLEIQRTEQGDSAMYLCASSSLNDQGREKLFFGSGTQLSVL.

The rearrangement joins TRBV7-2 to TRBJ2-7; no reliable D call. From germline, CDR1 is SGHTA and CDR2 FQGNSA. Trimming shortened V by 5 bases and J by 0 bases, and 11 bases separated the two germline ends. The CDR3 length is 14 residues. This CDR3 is CASSPRGSSYEQYF. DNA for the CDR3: TGTGCCAGCAGCCCCCGAGGCAGCTCCTACGAGCAGTACTTC.